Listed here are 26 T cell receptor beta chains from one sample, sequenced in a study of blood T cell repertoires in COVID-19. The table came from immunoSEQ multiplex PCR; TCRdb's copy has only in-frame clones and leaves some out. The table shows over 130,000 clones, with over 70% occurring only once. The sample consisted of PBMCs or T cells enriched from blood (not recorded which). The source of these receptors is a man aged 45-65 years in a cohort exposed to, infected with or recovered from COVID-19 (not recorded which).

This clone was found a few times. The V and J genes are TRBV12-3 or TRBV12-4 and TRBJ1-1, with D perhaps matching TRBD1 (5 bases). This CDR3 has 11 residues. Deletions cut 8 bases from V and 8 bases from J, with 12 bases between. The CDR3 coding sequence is TGTGCCAGCGCTCAGGGTACCGAAGCTTTCTTT. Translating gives CASAQGTEAFF.

The DNA for the CDR3 is TGTGCCAGCAGCTTAGCTCCCGTCGGACAGGGCTACAATGAGCAGTTCTTC. It is translated as CASSLAPVGQGYNEQFF. J is TRBJ2-1 and V is TRBV7-8; 8 bases align to TRBD1. Germline V gene sequence: CDR1 SGHVS, CDR2 FQNEAQ. Trimming at V came to 0 bases and at J to 3 bases, leaving 7 bases not matched to a gene. The CDR3 is 17 residues long.

In nucleotides, the CDR3 is TGTGCCAGTAGTCATACCGGGACAGGGGCCTACGAGCAGTACTTC. Encoded protein: CASSHTGTGAYEQYF. V and J are TRBV19 and TRBJ2-7, with TRBD1 matching over 10 bases. CDR1 and CDR2 (germline): LNHDA, SQIVND (reference sequence). The CDR3 has 15 residues. V trimming: 5 bases; J trimming: 2 bases; junction bases outside the gene matches: 6.

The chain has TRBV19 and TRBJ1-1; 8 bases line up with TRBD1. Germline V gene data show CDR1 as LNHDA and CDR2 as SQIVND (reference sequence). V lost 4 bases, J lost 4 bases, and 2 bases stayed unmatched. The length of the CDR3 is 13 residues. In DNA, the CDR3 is TGTGCCAGTAGTACCAGGGGGCTCACTGAAGCTTTCTTT. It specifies CASSTRGLTEAFF.

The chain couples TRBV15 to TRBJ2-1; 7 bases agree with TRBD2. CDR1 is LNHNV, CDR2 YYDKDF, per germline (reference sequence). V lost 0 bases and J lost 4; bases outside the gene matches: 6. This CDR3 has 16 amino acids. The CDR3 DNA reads TGTGCCACCAGCAGAGATTGGGCTAGCGGTTACAATGAGCAGTTCTTC. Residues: CATSRDWASGYNEQFF. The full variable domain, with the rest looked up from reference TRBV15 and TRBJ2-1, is DAMVIQNPRYQVTQFGKPVTLSCSQTLNHNVMYWYQQKSSQAPKLLFHYYDKDFNNEADTPDNFQSRRPNTSFCFLDIRSPGLGDTAMYLCATSRDWASGYNEQFFGPGTRLTVL.

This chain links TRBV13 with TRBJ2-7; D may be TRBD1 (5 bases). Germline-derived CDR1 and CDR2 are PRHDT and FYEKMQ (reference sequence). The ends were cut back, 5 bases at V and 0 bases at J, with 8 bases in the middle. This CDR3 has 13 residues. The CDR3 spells CASSPGHSYEQYF. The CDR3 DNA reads TGTGCCAGCAGCCCAGGACACTCCTACGAGCAGTACTTC. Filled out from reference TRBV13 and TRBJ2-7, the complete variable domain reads AAGVIQSPRHLIKEKRETATLKCYPIPRHDTVYWYQQGPGQDPQFLISFYEKMQSDKGSIPDRFSAQQFSDYHSELNMSSLELGDSALYFCASSPGHSYEQYFGPGTRLTVT.

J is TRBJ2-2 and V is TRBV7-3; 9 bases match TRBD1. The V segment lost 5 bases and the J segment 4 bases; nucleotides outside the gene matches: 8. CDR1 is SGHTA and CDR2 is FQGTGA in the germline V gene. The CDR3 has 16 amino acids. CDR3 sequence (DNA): TGTGCCAGCAGCAAACCGGGACAGGGTCGCACCGGGGAGCTGTTTTTT. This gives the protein CASSKPGQGRTGELFF.

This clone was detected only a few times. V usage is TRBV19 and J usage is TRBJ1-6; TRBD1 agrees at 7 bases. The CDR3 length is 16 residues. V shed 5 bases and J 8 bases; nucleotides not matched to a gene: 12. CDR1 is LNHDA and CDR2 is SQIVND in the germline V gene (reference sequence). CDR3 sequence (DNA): TGTGCCAGTAGTCCCCGGTCAGGGGGAAGGGATTCACCCCTCCACTTT. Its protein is CASSPRSGGRDSPLHF.

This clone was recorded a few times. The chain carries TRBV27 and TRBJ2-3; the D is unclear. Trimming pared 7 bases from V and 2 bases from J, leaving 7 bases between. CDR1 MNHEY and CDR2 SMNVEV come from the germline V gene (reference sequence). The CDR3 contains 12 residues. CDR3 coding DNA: TGTGCCAGCAAGACTTACACAGATACGCAGTATTTT. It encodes CASKTYTDTQYF.

The CDR3 here is CASSRSRVNQPQHF. For the CDR3, the DNA is TGTGCCAGCAGCAGGTCACGGGTCAATCAGCCCCAGCATTTT. The rearrangement joins TRBV5-8 to TRBJ1-5; D is uncertain. Germline assignment: CDR1 SGHTS and CDR2 YDEGEE. Trimming pared 4 bases from V and 3 bases from J, leaving 11 bases between. CDR3 length equals 14 residues. Full variable domain (missing parts from reference TRBV5-8 and TRBJ1-5): EAGVTQSPTHLIKTRGQQATLRCSPISGHTSVYWYQQALGLGLQFLLWYDEGEERNRGNFPPRFSGRQFPNYSSELNVNALELEDSALYLCASSRSRVNQPQHFGDGTRLSIL.

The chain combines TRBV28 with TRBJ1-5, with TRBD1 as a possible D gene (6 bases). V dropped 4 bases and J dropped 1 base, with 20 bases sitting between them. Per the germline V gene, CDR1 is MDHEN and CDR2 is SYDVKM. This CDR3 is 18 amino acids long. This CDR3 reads CASSWGLGEEQSNQPQHF. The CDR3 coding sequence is TGTGCCAGCAGTTGGGGGCTTGGAGAGGAACAAAGCAATCAGCCCCAGCATTTT.

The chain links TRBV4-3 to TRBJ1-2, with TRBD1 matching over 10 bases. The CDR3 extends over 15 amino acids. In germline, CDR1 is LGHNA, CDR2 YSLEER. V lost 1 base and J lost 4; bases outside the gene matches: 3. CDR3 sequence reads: CASSQGTGGFYGYTF. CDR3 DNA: TGCGCCAGCAGCCAAGGGACAGGGGGATTCTATGGCTACACCTTC.

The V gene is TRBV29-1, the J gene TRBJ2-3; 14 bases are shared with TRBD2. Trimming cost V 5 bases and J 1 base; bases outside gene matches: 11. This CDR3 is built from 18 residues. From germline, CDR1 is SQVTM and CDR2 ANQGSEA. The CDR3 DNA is TGCAGCGTTTCTAAGACTAGCGGGAGGGCCGGGGGCACAGATACGCAGTATTTT. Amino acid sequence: CSVSKTSGRAGGTDTQYF.

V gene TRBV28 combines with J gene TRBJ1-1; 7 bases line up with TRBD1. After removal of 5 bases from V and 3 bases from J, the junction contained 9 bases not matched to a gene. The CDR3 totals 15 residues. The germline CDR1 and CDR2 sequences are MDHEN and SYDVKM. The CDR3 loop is CASSPVTGSYTEAFF. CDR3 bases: TGTGCCAGCAGTCCAGTGACAGGGTCGTACACTGAAGCTTTCTTT.

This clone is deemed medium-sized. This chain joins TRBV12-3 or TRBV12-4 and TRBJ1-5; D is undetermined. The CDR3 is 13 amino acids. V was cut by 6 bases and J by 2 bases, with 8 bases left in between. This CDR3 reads CASSRGGNQPQHF. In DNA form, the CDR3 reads TGTGCCAGCAGCCGAGGCGGCAATCAGCCCCAGCATTTT.

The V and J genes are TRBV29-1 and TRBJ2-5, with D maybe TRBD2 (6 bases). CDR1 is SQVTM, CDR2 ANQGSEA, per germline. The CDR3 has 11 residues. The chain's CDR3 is CAGQGGETQYF. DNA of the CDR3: TGCGCAGGTCAGGGAGGAGAGACCCAGTACTTC.

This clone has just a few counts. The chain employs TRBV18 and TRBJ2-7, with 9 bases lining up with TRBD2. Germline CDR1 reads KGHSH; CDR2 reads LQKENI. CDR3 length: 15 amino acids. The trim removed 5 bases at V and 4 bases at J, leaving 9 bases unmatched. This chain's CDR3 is CASSSYSGSPYEQYF. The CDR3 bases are TGTGCCAGCTCATCCTATAGCGGGAGCCCGTACGAGCAGTACTTC.

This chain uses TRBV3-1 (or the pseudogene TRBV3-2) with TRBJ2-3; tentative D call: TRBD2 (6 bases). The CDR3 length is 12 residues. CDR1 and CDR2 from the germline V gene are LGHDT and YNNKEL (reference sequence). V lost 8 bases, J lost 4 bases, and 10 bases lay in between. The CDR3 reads CASEGLSDTQYF. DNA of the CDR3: TGTGCCAGCGAGGGACTTTCAGATACGCAGTATTTT.

The CDR3 DNA is TGTGCCAGCAGTTTGGACACCTCAACTAATGAAAAACTGTTTTTT. Amino acid sequence: CASSLDTSTNEKLFF. V is TRBV6-5 and J is TRBJ1-4; D is possibly TRBD1 (5 bases). The CDR3 has 15 amino acids. Germline V CDR1 and CDR2: MNHEY, SVGAGI. Trimming cost V 4 bases and J 0 bases, with 9 bases left between them.

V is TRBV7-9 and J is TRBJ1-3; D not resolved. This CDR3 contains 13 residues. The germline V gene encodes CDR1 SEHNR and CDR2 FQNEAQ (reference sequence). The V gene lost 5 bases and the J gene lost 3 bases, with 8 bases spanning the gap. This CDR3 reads CASSLRGGNTIYF. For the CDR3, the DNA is TGTGCCAGCAGCCTTCGGGGTGGAAACACCATATATTTT.

CDR3 sequence: CASSTRDRDYGYTF. The CDR3 bases are TGTGCCAGCAGTACCCGGGACAGGGATTATGGCTACACCTTC. This chain connects TRBV6-6 to TRBJ1-2; 9 bases align to TRBD1. Per the germline V gene, CDR1 is MNHNY and CDR2 is SVGAGI (reference sequence). The CDR3 length is 14 residues. With V trimmed by 5 bases and J by 5 bases, 6 bases remained unmatched.

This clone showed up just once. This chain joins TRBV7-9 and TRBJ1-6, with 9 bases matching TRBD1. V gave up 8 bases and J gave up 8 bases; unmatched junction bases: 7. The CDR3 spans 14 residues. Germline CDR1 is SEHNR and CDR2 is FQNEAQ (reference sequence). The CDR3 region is CASSVGTGYSPLHF. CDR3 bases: TGTGCCAGCTCTGTAGGGACAGGGTATTCACCCCTCCACTTT.

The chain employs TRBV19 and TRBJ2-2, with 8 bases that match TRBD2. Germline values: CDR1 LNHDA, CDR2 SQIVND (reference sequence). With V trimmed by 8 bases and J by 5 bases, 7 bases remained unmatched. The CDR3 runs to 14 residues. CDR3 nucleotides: TGTGCCAGTGAGGCGGGAGGTAGAACCGGGGAGCTGTTTTTT. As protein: CASEAGGRTGELFF.

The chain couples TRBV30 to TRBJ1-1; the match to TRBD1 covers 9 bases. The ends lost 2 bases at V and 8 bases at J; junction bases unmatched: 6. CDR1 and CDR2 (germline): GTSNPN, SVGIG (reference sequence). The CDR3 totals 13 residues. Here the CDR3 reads CAWSPGTGNEAFF. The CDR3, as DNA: TGTGCCTGGAGTCCCGGGACAGGGAACGAAGCTTTCTTT.

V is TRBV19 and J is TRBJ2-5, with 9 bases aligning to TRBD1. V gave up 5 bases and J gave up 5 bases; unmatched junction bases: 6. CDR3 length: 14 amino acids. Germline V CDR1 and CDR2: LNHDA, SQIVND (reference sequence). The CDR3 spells CASSPWTGDETQYF. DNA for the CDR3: TGTGCCAGTAGTCCGTGGACAGGGGACGAGACCCAGTACTTC. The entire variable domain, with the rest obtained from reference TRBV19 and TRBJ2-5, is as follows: DGGITQSPKYLFRKEGQNVTLSCEQNLNHDAMYWYRQDPGQGLRLIYYSQIVNDFQKGDIAEGYSVSREKKESFPLTVTSAQKNPTAFYLCASSPWTGDETQYFGPGTRLLVL.

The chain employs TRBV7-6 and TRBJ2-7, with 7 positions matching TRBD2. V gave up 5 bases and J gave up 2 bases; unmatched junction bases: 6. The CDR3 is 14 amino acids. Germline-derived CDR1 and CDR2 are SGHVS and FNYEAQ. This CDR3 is CASSHGGGTYEQYF. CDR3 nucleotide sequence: TGTGCCAGCAGCCATGGGGGGGGTACCTACGAGCAGTACTTC.